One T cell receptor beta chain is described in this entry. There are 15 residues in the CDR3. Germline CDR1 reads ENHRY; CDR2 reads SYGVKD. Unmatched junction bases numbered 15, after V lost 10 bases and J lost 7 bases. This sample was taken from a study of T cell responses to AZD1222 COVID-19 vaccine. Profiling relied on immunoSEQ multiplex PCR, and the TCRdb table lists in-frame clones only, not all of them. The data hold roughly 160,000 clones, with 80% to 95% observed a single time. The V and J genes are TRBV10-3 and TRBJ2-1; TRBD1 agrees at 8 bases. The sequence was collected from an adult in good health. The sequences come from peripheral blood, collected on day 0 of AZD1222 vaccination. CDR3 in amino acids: CATLPGTGVGNEQFF. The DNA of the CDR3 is TGTGCCACTCTGCCTGGGACAGGAGTAGGAAATGAGCAGTTCTTC.